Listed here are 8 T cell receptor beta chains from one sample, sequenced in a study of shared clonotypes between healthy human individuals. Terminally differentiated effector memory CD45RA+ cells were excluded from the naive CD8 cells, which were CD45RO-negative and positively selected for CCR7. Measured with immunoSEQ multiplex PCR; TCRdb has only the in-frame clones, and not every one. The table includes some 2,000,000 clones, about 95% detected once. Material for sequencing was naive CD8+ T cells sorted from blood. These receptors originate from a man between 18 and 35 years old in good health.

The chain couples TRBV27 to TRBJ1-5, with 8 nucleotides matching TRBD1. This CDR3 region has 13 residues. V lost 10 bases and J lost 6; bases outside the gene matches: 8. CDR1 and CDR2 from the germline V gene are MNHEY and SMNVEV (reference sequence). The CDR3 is CATRTGLGQPQHF. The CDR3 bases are TGTGCCACCCGGACAGGGCTAGGTCAGCCCCAGCATTTT.

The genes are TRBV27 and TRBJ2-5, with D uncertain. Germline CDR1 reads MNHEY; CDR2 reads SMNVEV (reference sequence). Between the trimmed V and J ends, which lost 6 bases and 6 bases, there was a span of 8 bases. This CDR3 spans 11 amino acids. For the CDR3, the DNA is TGTGCCAGCAGCCTAGGGAAGACCCAGTACTTC. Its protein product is CASSLGKTQYF.

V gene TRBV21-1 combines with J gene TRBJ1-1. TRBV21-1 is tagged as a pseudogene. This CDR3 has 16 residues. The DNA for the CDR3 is TGTGCCAGCAGAGAGGTGGAGGTGGAGATGAACACTGAAGCTTTCTTT. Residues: CASREVEVEMNTEAFF.

The CDR3 DNA is TGTGCCAGCCGGGACAGGGTTGAAAAACTGTTTTTT. Translation: CASRDRVEKLFF. This chain links TRBV19 with TRBJ1-4; 9 bases agree with TRBD1. J lost 7 bases, V lost 9 bases, and 3 bases had no gene match. CDR1 is LNHDA, CDR2 SQIVND, per germline (reference sequence). The CDR3 has 12 residues.

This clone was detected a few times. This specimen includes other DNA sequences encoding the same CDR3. In nucleotides, the CDR3 is TGTGCCAGCAGCGGTGGCGGGGAGCTGTTTTTT. The encoded protein is CASSGGGELFF. The V and J genes are TRBV9 and TRBJ2-2; D is ambiguous. From germline, CDR1 is SGDLS and CDR2 YYNGEE. V was pared by 3 bases and J by 7 bases, with 4 bases between. This CDR3 has 11 amino acids.

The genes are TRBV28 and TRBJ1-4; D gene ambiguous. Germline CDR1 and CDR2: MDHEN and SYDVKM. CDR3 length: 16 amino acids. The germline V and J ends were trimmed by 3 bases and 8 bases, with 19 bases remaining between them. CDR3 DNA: TGTGCCAGCAGTTTTTCCCCAGGTCCCTTCTGGGAAAAACTGTTTTTT. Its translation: CASSFSPGPFWEKLFF. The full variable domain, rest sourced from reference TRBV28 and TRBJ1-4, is DVKVTQSSRYLVKRTGEKVFLECVQDMDHENMFWYRQDPGLGLRLIYFSYDVKMKEKGDIPEGYSVSREKKERFSLILESASTNQTSMYLCASSFSPGPFWEKLFFGSGTQLSVL.

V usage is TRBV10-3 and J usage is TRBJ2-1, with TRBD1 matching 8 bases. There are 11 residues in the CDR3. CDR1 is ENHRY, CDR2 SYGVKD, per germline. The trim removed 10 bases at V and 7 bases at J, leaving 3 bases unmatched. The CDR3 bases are TGTGCCACGACAGGGGCGAATGAGCAGTTCTTC. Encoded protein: CATTGANEQFF.

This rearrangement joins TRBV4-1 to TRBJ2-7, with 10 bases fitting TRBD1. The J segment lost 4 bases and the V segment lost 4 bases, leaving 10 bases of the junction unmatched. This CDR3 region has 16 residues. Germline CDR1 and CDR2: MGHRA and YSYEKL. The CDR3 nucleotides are TGCGCCAGCAGCCTCGTTGTGGGACAGGGGAATTACGAGCAGTACTTC. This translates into CASSLVVGQGNYEQYF.